This T cell receptor beta chain emerged from a study of blood T cell repertoires in COVID-19. TCRdb's copy holds only in-frame clones and misses some; the assay was immunoSEQ multiplex PCR. The sample consists of about 150,000 clones, more than 75% of them appearing once. This clonotype was obtained from a man older than 75 with acute or convalescent COVID-19. Sequences were obtained from peripheral blood.

The CDR3 spells CASSLVGLRTGELFF. In DNA form, the CDR3 reads TGTGCCAGCAGCTTGGTGGGGCTCCGAACCGGGGAGCTGTTTTTT. The V gene is TRBV5-5, the J gene TRBJ2-2; TRBD1 might be the D (5 bases). The germline V and J ends were trimmed by 0 bases and 5 bases, with 11 bases remaining between them. This CDR3 is built from 15 residues. Germline loops: CDR1 SGHKS, CDR2 YYEKEE (reference sequence).